This T cell receptor (beta chain) appears in the sequencing data of a study of regulatory T cells in long-lasting Graves disease. Study as a whole: Persistent cases were those of Graves' disease that involved over 5 years of antithyroid drugs with positive TSH receptor antibodies.

This clonotype came up many times. Its antigen remains unknown. Time point denoted: persistent/refractory GD, antithyroid drugs over 5 years with positive TRAb. PBMC-derived RNA was used for the TCR library. General study points: There were preferences for TRBV28, TRBJ1-2 and TRBJ2-5 in persistent disease. Patients with persistent Graves' had lower TCR diversity than newly diagnosed patients. The number of shared public clonotypes was higher in persistent patients (2,741) than new patients (966).

Germline lookup yields CDR1 SGHRS and CDR2 YFSETQ. There are 14 residues in the CDR3. Trimming left V 5 bases short and J 1 base short, with 12 bases between. Arm-PCR of CDR3 regions and iRepertoire HTBI primers were used to build TCR beta libraries. TCRdb recomputed calls from the multiplex PCR reads with MiXCR, one row per CDR3 protein. The data show roughly 500,000 distinct CDR3 sequences, around 20% seen once. The sequence was collected from a female donor with Graves disease. V is TRBV5-1 and J is TRBJ1-1; D gene unclear. The material sequenced was peripheral blood mononuclear cells (PBMCs), taken when the disease was refractory, from a patient treated with antithyroid drugs. The CDR3 is CASSLLRQNTEAFF. The CDR3 region has the DNA TGCGCCAGCAGTTTATTAAGACAGAACACTGAAGCTTTCTTT.